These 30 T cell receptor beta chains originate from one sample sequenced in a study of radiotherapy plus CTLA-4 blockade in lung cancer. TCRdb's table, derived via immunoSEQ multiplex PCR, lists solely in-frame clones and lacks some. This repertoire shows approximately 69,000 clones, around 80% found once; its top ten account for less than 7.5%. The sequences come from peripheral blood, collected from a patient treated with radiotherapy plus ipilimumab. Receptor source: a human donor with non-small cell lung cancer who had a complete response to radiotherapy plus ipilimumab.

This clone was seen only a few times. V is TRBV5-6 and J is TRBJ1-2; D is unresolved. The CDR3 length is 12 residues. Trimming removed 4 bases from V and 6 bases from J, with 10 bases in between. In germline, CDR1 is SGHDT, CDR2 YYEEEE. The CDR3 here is CASSRTVDGYTF. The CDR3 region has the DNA TGTGCCAGCAGCCGGACGGTGGATGGCTACACCTTC. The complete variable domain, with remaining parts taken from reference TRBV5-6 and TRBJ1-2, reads DAGVTQSPTHLIKTRGQQVTLRCSPKSGHDTVSWYQQALGQGPQFIFQYYEEEERQRGNFPDRFSGHQFPNYSSELNVNALLLGDSALYLCASSRTVDGYTFGSGTRLTVV.

For the CDR3, the DNA is TGTGCCAGCAAGGGGTTTGCCAAAAACATTCAGTACTTC. Amino acids: CASKGFAKNIQYF. The V gene is TRBV7-9, the J gene TRBJ2-4; a possible D gene is TRBD1 (5 bases). The CDR3 is 13 amino acids. V lost 7 bases, J lost 1 base, and 8 bases lay in between. The V gene's germline CDR1 is SEHNR and CDR2 FQNEAQ (reference sequence).

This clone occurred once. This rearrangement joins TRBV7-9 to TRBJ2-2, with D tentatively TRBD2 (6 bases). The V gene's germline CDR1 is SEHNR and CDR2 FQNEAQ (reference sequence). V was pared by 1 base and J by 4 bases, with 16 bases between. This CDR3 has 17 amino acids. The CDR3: CASSLDRAGRSTGELFF. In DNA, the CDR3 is TGTGCCAGCAGCTTAGATCGTGCAGGGAGGTCCACCGGGGAGCTGTTTTTT.

The CDR3 is CAIKDAVGVIYTF. In nucleotides, the CDR3 is TGTGCCATCAAGGACGCGGTAGGAGTAATCTACACCTTC. J is TRBJ1-2 and V is TRBV10-3; no clear D gene. The germline V and J ends were trimmed by 7 bases and 10 bases, with 19 bases remaining between them. This CDR3 region has 13 residues. The germline V gene encodes CDR1 ENHRY and CDR2 SYGVKD.

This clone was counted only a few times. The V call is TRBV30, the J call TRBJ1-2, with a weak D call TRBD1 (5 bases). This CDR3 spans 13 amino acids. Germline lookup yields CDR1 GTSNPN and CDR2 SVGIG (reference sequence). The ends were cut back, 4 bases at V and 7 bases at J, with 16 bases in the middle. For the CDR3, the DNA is TGTGCCTGGACCCTCGACAGTAGGGGTGGCTACACCTTC. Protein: CAWTLDSRGGYTF.

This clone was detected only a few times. The CDR3 sequence: CASSLDGAGNEKLFF. For the CDR3, the DNA is TGTGCCAGCAGCTTGGACGGGGCAGGGAATGAAAAACTGTTTTTT. The chain has TRBV5-4 and TRBJ1-4; TRBD1 might be the D (5 bases). Trimming left V 0 bases short and J 5 bases short, with 11 bases between. The CDR3 length is 15 residues. Germline CDR1 reads SGHNT; CDR2 reads YYREEE (reference sequence).

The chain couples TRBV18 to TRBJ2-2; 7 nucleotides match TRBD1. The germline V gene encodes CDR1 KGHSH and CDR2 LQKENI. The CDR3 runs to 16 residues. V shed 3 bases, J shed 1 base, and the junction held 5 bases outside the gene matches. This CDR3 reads CASSPGQRLNTGELFF. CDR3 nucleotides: TGTGCCAGCTCACCGGGACAGAGACTGAACACCGGGGAGCTGTTTTTT. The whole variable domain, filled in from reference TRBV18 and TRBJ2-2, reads NAGVMQNPRHLVRRRGQEARLRCSPMKGHSHVYWYRQLPEEGLKFMVYLQKENIIDESGMPKERFSAEFPKEGPSILRIQQVVRGDSAAYFCASSPGQRLNTGELFFGEGSRLTVL.

DNA for the CDR3: TGCGCCAGCAGCTTGACAGTTGGTTACGCCGGGGAGCTGTTTTTT. Protein product: CASSLTVGYAGELFF. This chain uses TRBV5-1 with TRBJ2-2; the D is unclear. The CDR3 has 15 residues. Deletions cut 1 base from V and 6 bases from J, with 13 bases between. CDR1 is SGHRS and CDR2 is YFSETQ in the germline V gene.

The CDR3 region has the DNA TGTGCCAGCAGTCCTTCGGGAAATTCACCCCTCCACTTT. Protein: CASSPSGNSPLHF. This chain joins TRBV6-1 and TRBJ1-6; D call uncertain. This CDR3 has 13 amino acids. The V and J ends lost 5 bases and 7 bases respectively, with 9 bases between them. The germline V gene has CDR1 MNHNS and CDR2 SASEGT.

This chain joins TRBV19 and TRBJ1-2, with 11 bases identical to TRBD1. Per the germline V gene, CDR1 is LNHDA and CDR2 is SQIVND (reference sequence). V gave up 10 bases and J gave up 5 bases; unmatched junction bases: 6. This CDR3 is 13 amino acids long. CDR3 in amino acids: CATDGQGAYGYTF. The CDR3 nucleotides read TGTGCCACCGACGGACAGGGGGCGTATGGCTACACCTTC.

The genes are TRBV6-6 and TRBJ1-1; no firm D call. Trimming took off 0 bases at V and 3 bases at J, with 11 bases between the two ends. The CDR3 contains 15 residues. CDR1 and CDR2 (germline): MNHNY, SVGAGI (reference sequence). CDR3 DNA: TGTGCCAGCAGTTACTCGCGCCCAACGGACACTGAAGCTTTCTTT. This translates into CASSYSRPTDTEAFF.

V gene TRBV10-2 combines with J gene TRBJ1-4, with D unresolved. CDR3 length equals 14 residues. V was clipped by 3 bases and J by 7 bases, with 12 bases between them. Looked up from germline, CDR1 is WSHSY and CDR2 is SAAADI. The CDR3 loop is CASSEMWVGEKLFF. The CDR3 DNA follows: TGCGCCAGCAGTGAAATGTGGGTGGGTGAAAAACTGTTTTTT.

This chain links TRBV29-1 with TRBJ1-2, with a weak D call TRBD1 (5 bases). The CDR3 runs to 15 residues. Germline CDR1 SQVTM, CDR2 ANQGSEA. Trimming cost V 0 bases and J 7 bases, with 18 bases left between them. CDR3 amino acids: CSVEDSAPGDGGYTF. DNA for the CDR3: TGCAGCGTTGAAGATTCGGCACCGGGGGATGGTGGCTACACCTTC.

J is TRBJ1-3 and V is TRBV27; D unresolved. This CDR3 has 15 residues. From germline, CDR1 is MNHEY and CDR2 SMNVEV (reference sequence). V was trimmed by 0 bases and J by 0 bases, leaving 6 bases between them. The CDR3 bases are TGTGCCAGCAGTTTATCGTTAAGCTCTGGAAACACCATATATTTT. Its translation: CASSLSLSSGNTIYF.

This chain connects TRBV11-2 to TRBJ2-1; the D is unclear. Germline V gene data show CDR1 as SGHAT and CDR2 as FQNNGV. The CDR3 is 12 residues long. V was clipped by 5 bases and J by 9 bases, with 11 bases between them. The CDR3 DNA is TGTGCCAGCAGCCCAAGGATGGGTGAGCAGTTCTTC. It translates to CASSPRMGEQFF.

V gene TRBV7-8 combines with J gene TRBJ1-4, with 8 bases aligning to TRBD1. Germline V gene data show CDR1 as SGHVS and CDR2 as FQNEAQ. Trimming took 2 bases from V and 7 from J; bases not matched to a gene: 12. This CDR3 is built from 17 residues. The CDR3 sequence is CASSLQGAGVRGEKLFF. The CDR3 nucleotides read TGTGCCAGCAGCTTACAGGGGGCTGGGGTGAGAGGTGAAAAACTGTTTTTT. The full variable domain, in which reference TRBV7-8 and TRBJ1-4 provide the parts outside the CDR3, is GAGVSQSPRYKVAKRGQDVALRCDPISGHVSLFWYQQALGQGPEFLTYFQNEAQLDKSGLPSDRFFAERPEGSVSTLKIQRTQQEDSAVYLCASSLQGAGVRGEKLFFGSGTQLSVL.

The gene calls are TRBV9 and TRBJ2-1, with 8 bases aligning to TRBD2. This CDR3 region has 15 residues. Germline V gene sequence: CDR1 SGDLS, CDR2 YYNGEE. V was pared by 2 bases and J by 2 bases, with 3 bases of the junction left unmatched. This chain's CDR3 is CASSVREAPYNEQFF. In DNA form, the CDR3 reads TGTGCCAGCAGCGTGCGGGAGGCCCCCTACAATGAGCAGTTCTTC.

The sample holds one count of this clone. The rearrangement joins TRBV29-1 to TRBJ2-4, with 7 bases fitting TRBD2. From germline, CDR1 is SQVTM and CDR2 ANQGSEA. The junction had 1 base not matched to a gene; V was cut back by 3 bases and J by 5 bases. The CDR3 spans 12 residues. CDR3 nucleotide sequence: TGCAGCGTTGAGGGGGGGGAAAACATTCAGTACTTC. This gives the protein CSVEGGENIQYF. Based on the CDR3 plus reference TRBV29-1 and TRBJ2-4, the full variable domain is SAVISQKPSRDICQRGTSLTIQCQVDSQVTMMFWYRQQPGQSLTLIATANQGSEATYESGFVIDKFPISRPNLTFSTLTVSNMSPEDSSIYLCSVEGGENIQYFGAGTRLSVL.

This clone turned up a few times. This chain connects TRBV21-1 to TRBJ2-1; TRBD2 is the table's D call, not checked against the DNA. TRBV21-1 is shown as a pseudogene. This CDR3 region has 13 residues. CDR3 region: CASSPPASNEQFF. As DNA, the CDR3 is TGTGCCAGCAGCCCCCCAGCTAGCAATGAGCAGTTCTTC.

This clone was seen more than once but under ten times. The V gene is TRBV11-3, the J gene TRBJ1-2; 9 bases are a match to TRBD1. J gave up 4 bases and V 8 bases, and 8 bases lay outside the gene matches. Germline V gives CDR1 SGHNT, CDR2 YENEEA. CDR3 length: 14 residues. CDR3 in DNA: TGTGCCAGCCGACGGACAGGGGCGGGCTATGGCTACACCTTC. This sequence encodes CASRRTGAGYGYTF.

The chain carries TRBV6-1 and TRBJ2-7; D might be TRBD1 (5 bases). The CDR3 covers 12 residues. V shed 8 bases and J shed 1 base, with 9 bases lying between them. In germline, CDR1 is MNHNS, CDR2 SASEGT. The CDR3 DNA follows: TGTGCCAGCGACAGTGGGTCCTACGAGCAGTACGTC. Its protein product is CASDSGSYEQYV.

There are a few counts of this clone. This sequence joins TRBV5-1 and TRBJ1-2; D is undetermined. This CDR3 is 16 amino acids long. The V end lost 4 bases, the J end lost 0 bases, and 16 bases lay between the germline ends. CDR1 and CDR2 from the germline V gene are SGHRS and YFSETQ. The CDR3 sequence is CASSPRTGNSNYGYTF. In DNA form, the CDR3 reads TGCGCCAGCAGCCCCCGGACCGGGAACTCTAACTATGGCTACACCTTC.

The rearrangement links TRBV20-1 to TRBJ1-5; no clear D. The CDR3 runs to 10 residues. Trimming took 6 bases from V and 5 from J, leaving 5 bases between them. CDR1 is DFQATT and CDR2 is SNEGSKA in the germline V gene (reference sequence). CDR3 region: CSATDQPQHF. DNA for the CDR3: TGCAGTGCCACTGATCAGCCCCAGCATTTT.

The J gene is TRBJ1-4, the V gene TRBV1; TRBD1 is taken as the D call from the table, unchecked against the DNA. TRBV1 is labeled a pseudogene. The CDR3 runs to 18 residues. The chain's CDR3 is CTSSQVLGLDRSNEKLFF. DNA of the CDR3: TGCACCAGCAGCCAAGTCCTAGGACTGGACAGAAGTAATGAAAAACTGTTTTTT.

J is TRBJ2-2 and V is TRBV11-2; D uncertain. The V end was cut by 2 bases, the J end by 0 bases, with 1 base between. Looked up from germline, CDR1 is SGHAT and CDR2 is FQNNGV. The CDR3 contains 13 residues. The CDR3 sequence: CASSLSNTGELFF. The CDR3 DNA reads TGTGCCAGCAGCTTATCGAACACCGGGGAGCTGTTTTTT.

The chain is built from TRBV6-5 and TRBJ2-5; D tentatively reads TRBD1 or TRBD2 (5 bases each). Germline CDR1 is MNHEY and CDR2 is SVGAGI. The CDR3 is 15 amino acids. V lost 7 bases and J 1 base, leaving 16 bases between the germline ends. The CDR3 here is CASTPTWGPQETQYF. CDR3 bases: TGTGCCAGCACCCCTACTTGGGGACCCCAAGAGACCCAGTACTTC.

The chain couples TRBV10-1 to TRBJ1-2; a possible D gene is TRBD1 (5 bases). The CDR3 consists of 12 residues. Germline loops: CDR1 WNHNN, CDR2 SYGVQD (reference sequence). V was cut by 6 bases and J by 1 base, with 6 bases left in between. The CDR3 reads CASSDSNYGYTF. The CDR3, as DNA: TGCGCCAGCAGCGACAGTAACTATGGCTACACCTTC.

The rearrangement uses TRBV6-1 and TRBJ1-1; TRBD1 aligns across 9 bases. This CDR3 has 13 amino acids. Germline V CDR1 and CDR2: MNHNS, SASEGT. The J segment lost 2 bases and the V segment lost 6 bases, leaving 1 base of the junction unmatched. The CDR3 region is CASRTGGNTEAFF. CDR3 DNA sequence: TGTGCCAGCAGGACAGGGGGTAACACTGAAGCTTTCTTT.

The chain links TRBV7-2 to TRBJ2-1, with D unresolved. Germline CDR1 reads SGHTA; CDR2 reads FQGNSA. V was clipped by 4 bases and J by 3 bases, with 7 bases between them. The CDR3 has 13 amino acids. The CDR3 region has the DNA TGTGCCAGCAGCTCGGCCCACTACAATGAGCAGTTCTTC. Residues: CASSSAHYNEQFF.

The CDR3 DNA is TGTGCCAGCAGCTTAGCGGGACAGCAGAAAGAGACCCAGTACTTC. It specifies CASSLAGQQKETQYF. The chain recombines TRBV7-2 with TRBJ2-5; 7 nucleotides align to TRBD1. This CDR3 spans 15 amino acids. J was trimmed by 3 bases and V by 0 bases; bases with no gene match: 4. CDR1 and CDR2 from the germline V gene are SGHTA and FQGNSA.